One and the same sample provided the 24 T cell receptor beta chains below, sequenced in a study of T cell responses to AZD1222 COVID-19 vaccine. Assay used: immunoSEQ multiplex PCR; TCRdb lists only in-frame clones, some missing. The sample consists of some 160,000 clones, approximately 93% of them appearing once. The material sequenced was peripheral blood, taken on day 0 of AZD1222 vaccination. These receptors were obtained from an adult in good health.

The V and J genes are TRBV3-1 (or the pseudogene TRBV3-2) and TRBJ1-5, with D possibly being TRBD1 (6 bases). From germline, CDR1 is LGHDT and CDR2 YNNKEL (reference sequence). The V gene lost 3 bases and the J gene lost 1 base, with 7 bases spanning the gap. There are 14 residues in the CDR3. CDR3 sequence: CASSHRGSNQPQHF. Written as DNA, the CDR3 is TGTGCCAGCAGCCACAGGGGAAGCAATCAGCCCCAGCATTTT.

This clone was observed a single time. The chain joins TRBV11-2 to TRBJ1-2, with D unresolved. Per the germline V gene, CDR1 is SGHAT and CDR2 is FQNNGV. V was trimmed by 1 base and J by 4 bases, leaving 7 bases between them. The CDR3 extends over 13 amino acids. CDR3 region: CASSLGQLYGYTF. The CDR3 DNA is TGTGCCAGCAGCTTAGGGCAGCTCTATGGCTACACCTTC. The full variable domain, in which reference TRBV11-2 and TRBJ1-2 provide the parts outside the CDR3, is EAGVAQSPRYKIIEKRQSVAFWCNPISGHATLYWYQQILGQGPKLLIQFQNNGVVDDSQLPKDRFSAERLKGVDSTLKIQPAKLEDSAVYLCASSLGQLYGYTFGSGTRLTVV.

The V call is TRBV3-1 (or the pseudogene TRBV3-2), the J call TRBJ2-7; 8 bases are a match to TRBD1. Looked up from germline, CDR1 is LGHDT and CDR2 is YNNKEL (reference sequence). V was clipped by 1 base and J by 0 bases; unmatched bases: 5. The CDR3 extends over 16 amino acids. The CDR3 protein is CASSQGPGGISYEQYF. As DNA, the CDR3 is TGTGCCAGCAGCCAAGGCCCAGGGGGCATCTCCTACGAGCAGTACTTC.

The chain recombines TRBV7-9 with TRBJ1-5; D is uncertain. CDR1 SEHNR and CDR2 FQNEAQ come from the germline V gene (reference sequence). The length of the CDR3 is 12 residues. V dropped 4 bases and J dropped 6 bases, with 7 bases sitting between them. The DNA for the CDR3 is TGTGCCAGCAGCTCCGAGTTTCAGCCCCAGCATTTT. This encodes CASSSEFQPQHF. The full variable domain, completed using reference TRBV7-9 and TRBJ1-5, is DTGVSQNPRHKITKRGQNVTFRCDPISEHNRLYWYRQTLGQGPEFLTYFQNEAQLEKSRLLSDRFSAERPKGSFSTLEIQRTEQGDSAMYLCASSSEFQPQHFGDGTRLSIL.

This chain joins TRBV7-8 and TRBJ1-4; the match to TRBD1 covers 8 bases. Germline loops: CDR1 SGHVS, CDR2 FQNEAQ. With 5 bases clipped from V and 8 bases from J, the junction kept 13 bases outside the gene matches. The CDR3 extends over 16 amino acids. The CDR3 DNA is TGTGCCAGCAGCGCCTCTTTAACTCAGGGGGCCGAAAAACTGTTTTTT. Protein sequence: CASSASLTQGAEKLFF.

This sequence joins TRBV6-5 and TRBJ2-5; D possibly corresponds to TRBD1 (6 bases). The V end was cut by 6 bases, the J end by 4 bases, with 18 bases between. The germline V gene has CDR1 MNHEY and CDR2 SVGAGI. CDR3 length equals 15 residues. CDR3 coding DNA: TGTGCCAGCAGATCCGTCTACGACAGGCCAGAGACCCAGTACTTC. Encoded protein: CASRSVYDRPETQYF.

The chain joins TRBV11-3 to TRBJ2-3; 11 bases line up with TRBD2. Germline CDR1 reads SGHNT; CDR2 reads YENEEA. This CDR3 spans 18 amino acids. Trimming removed 6 bases from V and 8 bases from J; junction bases left unmatched: 19. The CDR3 loop is CASSEEPGTSGSPGTQYF. The CDR3 nucleotides read TGTGCCAGCAGTGAAGAACCCGGGACTAGCGGTTCCCCCGGTACGCAGTATTTT. Full variable domain (outside the CDR3, taken from reference TRBV11-3 and TRBJ2-3): EAGVVQSPRYKIIEKKQPVAFWCNPISGHNTLYWYLQNLGQGPELLIRYENEEAVDDSQLPKDRFSAERLKGVDSTLKIQPAELGDSAVYLCASSEEPGTSGSPGTQYFGPGTRLTVL.

The V and J genes are TRBV23-1 and TRBJ1-2, with TRBD1 as a possible D gene (5 bases). TRBV23-1 is marked as an open reading frame, function uncertain. This CDR3 comprises 23 residues. Trimming shortened V by 3 bases and J by 7 bases, and 42 bases separated the two germline ends. The CDR3 is CASSQVGTITNSRNVFGQCGYTF. The CDR3 nucleotides read TGCGCCAGCAGTCAGGTAGGGACGATCACCAACAGTAGGAACGTATTCGGGCAGTGTGGCTACACCTTC.

The gene calls are TRBV2 and TRBJ1-4, with D unresolved. Trimming removed 4 bases at V and 4 bases at J, with 4 bases between. The germline V gene encodes CDR1 SNHLY and CDR2 FYNNEI. This CDR3 is 12 amino acids long. The CDR3 bases are TGTGCCAGCAGTGGATATAATGAAAAACTGTTTTTT. This codes for CASSGYNEKLFF. Combining the CDR3 with reference TRBV2 and TRBJ1-4 gives the whole variable domain EPEVTQTPSHQVTQMGQEVILRCVPISNHLYFYWYRQILGQKVEFLVSFYNNEISEKSEIFDDQFSVERPDGSNFTLKIRSTKLEDSAMYFCASSGYNEKLFFGSGTQLSVL.

Regarding this clone: The sample holds other DNA sequences that translate to the same CDR3. The rearrangement links TRBV9 to TRBJ1-6, with D hard to call. The germline V and J ends were trimmed by 3 bases and 1 base, with 5 bases remaining between them. CDR3 length equals 14 residues. Germline V CDR1 and CDR2: SGDLS, YYNGEE. The DNA of the CDR3 is TGTGCCAGCAGCGCCGGGTCCTATAATTCACCCCTCCACTTT. Its protein product is CASSAGSYNSPLHF.

The rearrangement joins TRBV28 to TRBJ2-7; D is possibly TRBD1 (5 bases). CDR3 length: 16 amino acids. Germline V gene sequence: CDR1 MDHEN, CDR2 SYDVKM. V was cut by 3 bases and J by 3 bases, with 18 bases left in between. CDR3 bases: TGTGCCAGCAGTTTTATAAGGGGCCCTGCGAACTACGAGCAGTACTTC. This translates into CASSFIRGPANYEQYF.

This clone occurred a few times. This chain uses TRBV7-9 with TRBJ1-2, with D perhaps TRBD1 (5 bases). Germline lookup yields CDR1 SEHNR and CDR2 FQNEAQ (reference sequence). Trimming removed 2 bases at V and 4 bases at J, with 17 bases between. CDR3 length: 16 residues. The CDR3 nucleotides are TGTGCCAGCAGCTTACTTGAAGGGGATTGGGTCTATGGCTACACCTTC. This codes for CASSLLEGDWVYGYTF.

CDR3 residues: CASSSQTGNKAFF. In DNA, the CDR3 is TGTGCCAGCAGCTCCCAGACAGGGAATAAAGCTTTCTTT. The V gene is TRBV7-3, the J gene TRBJ1-1, with TRBD1 matching over 7 bases. V dropped 4 bases and J dropped 9; count of bases not matched to a gene: 8. CDR1 and CDR2 (germline): SGHTA, FQGTGA. CDR3 length: 13 amino acids.

V usage is TRBV9 and J usage is TRBJ2-1; TRBD1 agrees at 11 bases. The CDR3 is 15 residues long. The V and J ends lost 0 bases and 7 bases, in that order; junction bases with no gene match: 3. The V gene's germline CDR1 is SGDLS and CDR2 YYNGEE. The CDR3 nucleotides read TGTGCCAGCAGCGTAGGGACAGGGGGCTGGAATGAGCAGTTCTTC. It codes for CASSVGTGGWNEQFF.

V usage is TRBV18 and J usage is TRBJ2-3, with TRBD1 matching 7 bases. The CDR3 spans 16 residues. V shed 3 bases and J 2 bases; nucleotides not matched to a gene: 8. CDR1 and CDR2 from the germline V gene are KGHSH and LQKENI. The CDR3 nucleotides read TGTGCCAGCTCACCCTTCGACAGGGTGTTCACAGATACGCAGTATTTT. This codes for CASSPFDRVFTDTQYF. Combining the CDR3 with reference TRBV18 and TRBJ2-3 gives the whole variable domain NAGVMQNPRHLVRRRGQEARLRCSPMKGHSHVYWYRQLPEEGLKFMVYLQKENIIDESGMPKERFSAEFPKEGPSILRIQQVVRGDSAAYFCASSPFDRVFTDTQYFGPGTRLTVL.

The chain is built from TRBV6-1 and TRBJ1-5; no reliable D call. The germline V gene has CDR1 MNHNS and CDR2 SASEGT. The V end was cut by 2 bases, the J end by 0 bases, with 11 bases between. The CDR3 contains 16 residues. The CDR3 DNA is TGTGCCAGCAGTGAAATCGGCAGCTATAGCAATCAGCCCCAGCATTTT. Encoded protein: CASSEIGSYSNQPQHF.

V usage is TRBV6-5 and J usage is TRBJ2-3; D is possibly TRBD1 or TRBD2 (5 bases each). Germline CDR1 MNHEY, CDR2 SVGAGI. The CDR3 consists of 15 residues. The V end lost 10 bases, the J end lost 2 bases, and 19 bases lay between the germline ends. Here the CDR3 reads CATLLDGTFTDTQYF. Here the CDR3 DNA reads TGTGCCACCCTACTCGATGGGACCTTCACAGATACGCAGTATTTT.

The J gene is TRBJ1-2, the V gene TRBV6-4; TRBD1 is a possible D gene (6 bases). The V end lost 2 bases, the J end lost 6 bases, and 10 bases lay between the germline ends. Germline V gives CDR1 MRHNA, CDR2 SNTAGT. The CDR3 is 13 amino acids. The CDR3 is CASSDDRSHGYTF. CDR3 coding DNA: TGTGCCAGCAGTGACGACAGGTCCCATGGCTACACCTTC.

Concerning this clone itself: No conserved phenylalanine or tryptophan ends this CDR3, so it is likely a read error. The limits of the CDR3 on the DNA are not certain, so only TCRdb's listed CDR3 is given. The rearrangement uses TRBV2 and TRBJ1-2; TRBD1 is the table's D call and was not checked against the DNA. Inclusive of both ends, the CDR3 amounts to 15 amino acids. Germline V gene lookup returns CDR1 SNHLY and CDR2 FYNNEI. This CDR3 is CASSEGVAPGASRPL.

The chain links TRBV12-3 or TRBV12-4 to TRBJ2-5; 7 bases are shared with TRBD1. Losses at the gene ends were 8 bases for V and 1 base for J; bases not matched to a gene: 4. CDR3 length equals 13 residues. For the CDR3, the DNA is TGTGCCAGCTCCGACAGGGCCCAAGAGACCCAGTACTTC. This gives the protein CASSDRAQETQYF.

CDR3 region: CASSHKGQGGSHVFF. The CDR3 region has the DNA TGCGCCAGCAGCCATAAGGGACAGGGGGGGTCTCATGTTTTCTTT. The rearrangement links TRBV4-1 to TRBJ1-1, with 11 bases identical to TRBD1. The length of the CDR3 is 15 residues. Losses at the gene ends were 3 bases for V and 13 bases for J; bases not matched to a gene: 13. CDR1 and CDR2 from the germline V gene are MGHRA and YSYEKL.

The rearrangement joins TRBV18 to TRBJ1-5; D ambiguous. Germline CDR1 is KGHSH and CDR2 is LQKENI. The CDR3 extends over 17 amino acids. The V end lost 3 bases, the J end lost 5 bases, and 20 bases lay between the germline ends. The CDR3 loop is CASSPSIRTGIDQPQHF. Written as DNA, the CDR3 is TGTGCCAGCTCACCCTCGATCAGGACGGGGATAGATCAGCCCCAGCATTTT.

The chain combines TRBV6-2 or TRBV6-3 with TRBJ2-5; D tentatively fits TRBD1 or TRBD2 (5 bases each). V was pared by 0 bases and J by 0 bases, with 14 bases between. Germline values: CDR1 MNHEY, CDR2 SVGEGT. The CDR3 contains 17 residues. For the CDR3, the DNA is TGTGCCAGCAGTTACTCTATCGGGGCAGGCAACCAAGAGACCCAGTACTTC. Residues: CASSYSIGAGNQETQYF.

The CDR3 DNA follows: TGCGCCAGCAGCCCGACAGGGGAGGGTGAAAAACTGTTTTTT. Its translation is CASSPTGEGEKLFF. The V call is TRBV5-1, the J call TRBJ1-4, with 8 nucleotides matching TRBD1. This CDR3 region has 14 residues. Germline trimming cut 4 bases from V and 7 bases from J; bases unmatched to any gene: 6. Germline CDR1 SGHRS, CDR2 YFSETQ. Filled out from reference TRBV5-1 and TRBJ1-4, the complete variable domain reads KAGVTQTPRYLIKTRGQQVTLSCSPISGHRSVSWYQQTPGQGLQFLFEYFSETQRNKGNFPGRFSGRQFSNSRSEMNVSTLELGDSALYLCASSPTGEGEKLFFGSGTQLSVL.